The 3 T cell receptor beta chains below were found in one sample sequenced in a study of T cells in Graves' hyperthyroidism and ophthalmopathy. Amplified TCR beta CDR3 regions derived from RNA transcripts. HTBI primers were the set used in a first-round RT-PCR of the TCR CDR3. In TCRdb, the multiplex PCR reads were re-called with MiXCR into one record per CDR3 protein. The sample has over 250,000 distinct CDR3 sequences; about 15% are singletons. The sequenced material came from blood. These receptor sequences come from a woman aged 55 to 70 with Graves' ophthalmopathy.

This clonotype was seen many times. This chain connects TRBV6-2 or TRBV6-3 to TRBJ2-7; the match to TRBD1 covers 7 bases. V dropped 0 bases and J dropped 2; count of bases not matched to a gene: 10. Per germline, CDR1 MNHEY and CDR2 SVGEGT. The CDR3 consists of 17 residues. CDR3 in DNA: TGTGCCAGCAGTTACTCGGGAGCGGCTAGGGGGCCCTACGAGCAGTACTTC. Amino acids: CASSYSGAARGPYEQYF.

This clonotype was recorded at least ten times. The chain is built from TRBV28 and TRBJ2-3, with a possible D match to TRBD2 (7 bases). The germline V and J ends were trimmed by 2 bases and 2 bases, with 20 bases remaining between them. The CDR3 extends over 18 amino acids. The germline V gene has CDR1 MDHEN and CDR2 SYDVKM. As DNA, the CDR3 is TGTGCCAGCAGTTTAACCGACAGGTTCGCGGGGGACACAGATACGCAGTATTTT. Amino acids: CASSLTDRFAGDTDTQYF.

Ten or more counts support this clonotype. J is TRBJ1-5 and V is TRBV6-2 or TRBV6-3, with D perhaps TRBD1 (5 bases). CDR3 size: 15 residues. Germline V gives CDR1 MNHEY, CDR2 SVGEGT. V was shortened by 4 bases and J by 1 base, with 11 bases between the two germline ends. DNA for the CDR3: TGTGCCAGCAGTTCCAGGGTTCCGAGCAATCAGCCCCAGCATTTT. It specifies CASSSRVPSNQPQHF.